This T cell receptor beta chain is from a study of blood T cell repertoires in COVID-19. As for the study in general: Donors in the United States, Italy and Spain gave samples during acute or convalescent COVID-19. T cells, B-cell-depleted T cells, or PBMCs supplied cDNA or gDNA.

Original analysis: Amplification with reference gene primers provided the estimates of nucleated cell counts. The assay was immunoSEQ multiplex PCR, and TCRdb's table has in-frame clones only and misses some. V and J calls and clone size are as listed in that table; D and trimming were resolved from the DNA. The top ten hold approximately 2.9% of the sample, which has approximately 220,000 clones, around 82% seen once. The CDR3 loop spans 15 amino acids. Per germline, CDR1 SGHRS and CDR2 YFSETQ. The V gene lost 6 bases and the J gene lost 3 bases, with 15 bases spanning the gap. This chain connects TRBV5-1 to TRBJ2-2; maybe TRBD2 (5 bases). Material: peripheral blood. This receptor was obtained from a young woman who had recovered from COVID-19. The CDR3: CASTGKDADTGELFF. The CDR3, as DNA: TGCGCCAGCACCGGGAAAGACGCCGACACCGGGGAGCTGTTTTTT.